The 15 T cell receptor beta chains in this list originate from one sample, sequenced in a study of shared clonotypes between healthy human individuals (TCRdb year 2020). The library relied on the immunoSEQ multiplex PCR assay. Sourced from immuneACCESS, this table was stored by TCRdb with only in-frame sequences that have V and J called. A share of the clones is absent; for the studies checked, an unresolved V gene accounts for under half, and the remainder has no known explanation. For this sample there are 2.3 million or so clones; over 90% appear just once. Under 0.45% of the sample belongs to the ten largest clones. Material for sequencing was naive CD4+ T cells from PBMCs. Sample cell subset or site, as interpreted from the label and publication: CD45RA+ positively selected. These receptors all come from a man younger than 35 in good health. Some clones in this sample may be carry-over from other donors' samples.

Comment on this clone: Different DNA sequences within this sample yield the same CDR3. The rearrangement joins TRBV27 to TRBJ2-7, with 7 nucleotides matching TRBD2. With V trimmed by 3 bases and J by 4 bases, 6 bases remained unmatched. CDR3 length equals 14 residues. Per the germline V gene, CDR1 is MNHEY and CDR2 is SMNVEV (reference sequence). CDR3 sequence: CASSFDGRSYEQYF. CDR3 DNA sequence: TGTGCCAGCAGTTTCGACGGGAGGAGTTACGAGCAGTACTTC.

V is TRBV11-1 and J is TRBJ2-5; no definite D call. V was clipped by 5 bases and J by 5 bases, with 15 bases between them. Germline V gene sequence: CDR1 SGHAT, CDR2 FQDESV (reference sequence). The CDR3 is 14 residues long. The CDR3 loop is CASSPAVVRETQYF. CDR3 nucleotide sequence: TGTGCCAGCAGCCCCGCGGTAGTCCGGGAGACCCAGTACTTC.

V and J are TRBV7-6 and TRBJ1-3, with D unclear. The V end was cut by 1 base, the J end by 4 bases, with 2 bases between. Germline loops: CDR1 SGHVS, CDR2 FNYEAQ. CDR3 length equals 12 residues. CDR3 DNA: TGTGCCAGCAGCTTAGTAGGAAACACCATATATTTT. It translates to CASSLVGNTIYF.

The V gene is TRBV4-2, the J gene TRBJ2-7, with 8 bases that match TRBD1. Germline lookup yields CDR1 LGHNA and CDR2 YNFKEQ. V gave up 1 base and J gave up 4 bases; unmatched junction bases: 9. CDR3 size: 16 residues. The CDR3: CASSQASPGGWYEQYF. Here the CDR3 DNA reads TGTGCCAGCAGCCAAGCTTCTCCAGGGGGCTGGTACGAGCAGTACTTC.

A few counts support this clone. J is TRBJ2-2 and V is TRBV11-2; D is uncertain. Germline V CDR1 and CDR2: SGHAT, FQNNGV. CDR3 length: 12 residues. Trimming stripped 1 base from V and 8 bases from J, with 5 bases between. CDR3 nucleotide sequence: TGTGCCAGCAGCTTAGGTCGGGGGGAGCTGTTTTTT. It codes for CASSLGRGELFF.

This clone has just one count. This specimen includes other DNA sequences encoding the same CDR3. The rearrangement uses TRBV28 and TRBJ2-5; D remains unclear. CDR1 and CDR2 (germline): MDHEN, SYDVKM. The CDR3 is made up of 12 amino acids. V lost 5 bases and J 4 bases, leaving 8 bases between the germline ends. CDR3 amino acids: CASSLRGETQYF. The CDR3 nucleotides read TGTGCCAGCAGTCTTAGAGGAGAGACCCAGTACTTC.

This clone has only one observation. Different DNA sequences within this sample yield the same CDR3. This rearrangement joins TRBV18 to TRBJ2-1, with D possibly being TRBD2 (5 bases). CDR3 length equals 13 residues. Trimming removed 2 bases at V and 3 bases at J, with 5 bases between. Germline values: CDR1 KGHSH, CDR2 LQKENI. CDR3 DNA: TGTGCCAGCTCACCAGGGAGCTACAATGAGCAGTTCTTC. Residues: CASSPGSYNEQFF.

The chain recombines TRBV12-5 with TRBJ2-1, with 13 bases lining up with TRBD2. The CDR3 covers 17 residues. Trimming cost V 5 bases and J 5 bases; bases outside gene matches: 9. CDR1 is LGHNT, CDR2 FRNRAP, per germline. This CDR3 is CASGAGLAGVVDNEQFF. As DNA, the CDR3 is TGTGCTAGTGGTGCAGGACTAGCGGGAGTGGTGGACAATGAGCAGTTCTTC.

The chain is built from TRBV7-9 and TRBJ2-2, with 8 bases fitting TRBD1. CDR3 length equals 15 residues. The trim removed 3 bases at V and 4 bases at J, leaving 4 bases unmatched. The germline V gene has CDR1 SEHNR and CDR2 FQNEAQ (reference sequence). As DNA, the CDR3 is TGTGCCAGCAGCTTCCAGGGGGCTGTCACCGGGGAGCTGTTTTTT. This sequence encodes CASSFQGAVTGELFF.

With regard to this clone: Other DNA sequences in this sample translate to the same CDR3. V usage is TRBV5-1 and J usage is TRBJ2-3, with 10 bases aligning to TRBD2. The germline V gene has CDR1 SGHRS and CDR2 YFSETQ. Trimming removed 2 bases from V and 2 bases from J; junction bases left unmatched: 5. The CDR3 totals 16 residues. CDR3 DNA sequence: TGCGCCAGCAGCTTTCTAGCGGGAGCCCCCACAGATACGCAGTATTTT. Its translation: CASSFLAGAPTDTQYF.

The chain is built from TRBV29-1 and TRBJ1-2; the match to TRBD1 covers 7 bases. Trimming took 3 bases from V and 2 from J; bases not matched to a gene: 3. This CDR3 is 13 amino acids long. CDR1 is SQVTM and CDR2 is ANQGSEA in the germline V gene. The CDR3 region has the DNA TGCAGCGTTGATAAGACAGGGAACTATGGCTACACCTTC. This gives the protein CSVDKTGNYGYTF.

This clone was observed a single time. V usage is TRBV2 and J usage is TRBJ1-5, with 7 bases identical to TRBD1. The germline gives CDR1 SNHLY, CDR2 FYNNEI. The J segment lost 7 bases and the V segment lost 5 bases, leaving 5 bases of the junction unmatched. The CDR3 is made up of 13 amino acids. The CDR3 sequence: CASSYRGRQPQHF. The CDR3, as DNA: TGTGCCAGCAGTTACAGGGGCAGGCAGCCCCAGCATTTT.

The V gene is TRBV25-1, the J gene TRBJ2-5; 7 bases line up with TRBD1. The length of the CDR3 is 13 residues. Germline assignment: CDR1 MGHDK and CDR2 SYGVNS. J lost 2 bases, V lost 7 bases, and 4 bases had no gene match. This chain's CDR3 is CASTGQAQETQYF. The DNA of the CDR3 is TGTGCCAGCACCGGACAGGCACAAGAGACCCAGTACTTC.

This clone was seen only a few times. The same CDR3 also results from other DNA sequences found in this sample. This chain joins TRBV18 and TRBJ1-1; 7 bases are a match to TRBD1. V trimming: 6 bases; J trimming: 8 bases; junction bases outside the gene matches: 6. The CDR3 loop spans 12 amino acids. Looked up from germline, CDR1 is KGHSH and CDR2 is LQKENI. The CDR3 protein is CASSPRDSEAFF. DNA for the CDR3: TGTGCCAGCTCCCCCAGGGACAGCGAAGCTTTCTTT.

This chain links TRBV9 with TRBJ1-2; possibly TRBD1 for D (5 bases). The length of the CDR3 is 15 residues. V lost 3 bases to trimming and J lost 1 base, with 13 bases between them. Per the germline V gene, CDR1 is SGDLS and CDR2 is YYNGEE. The CDR3 here is CASSARDGHNYGYTF. The CDR3 nucleotides are TGTGCCAGCAGCGCCCGGGACGGCCATAACTATGGCTACACCTTC.